This TCR beta chain was found in a study of monozygotic twins with inflammatory bowel disease. Whole-study findings and limits: Individual T cell subtypes were not distinguishable.

Following a re-call of the 5' RACE reads, TCRdb has one entry per CDR3 protein and lacks DNA. The sample holds just over 300,000 distinct CDR3 sequences. Looked up from germline, CDR1 is SGHRS and CDR2 is YFSETQ. CDR3 length: 16 residues. Regarding this clonotype: Its specificity is unknown.

Whole-blood RNA isolation (total RNA) proceeded without T cell sorting. Sequenced sample: blood. The clonotype comes from a human donor with ulcerative colitis or Crohn's disease, or a healthy co-twin of an affected twin (not recorded which). The chain carries TRBV5-1 and TRBJ2-7; lacking DNA, the TRBD2 call made by TCRdb goes unchecked. This CDR3 reads CASSHVRTSGTTEQYF.